Listed here are 31 T cell receptor beta chains from one sample, sequenced in a study of T cell responses to AZD1222 COVID-19 vaccine. Clones were read by immunoSEQ multiplex PCR, and TCRdb kept only the in-frame ones, dropping some. The profile shows fewer than 150,000 clones, about 88% of them singletons. The sample consisted of peripheral blood, taken 28 days after the second AZD1222 dose. Receptors originate from an adult who received the AZD1222 COVID-19 vaccine.

The chain recombines TRBV19 with TRBJ1-4; maybe TRBD1 (5 bases). Germline V gene lookup returns CDR1 LNHDA and CDR2 SQIVND (reference sequence). This CDR3 contains 16 residues. V was pared by 0 bases and J by 0 bases, with 8 bases between. CDR3 protein: CASSIDQGTTNEKLFF. The CDR3 DNA reads as TGTGCCAGTAGTATAGATCAGGGAACAACTAATGAAAAACTGTTTTTT. The whole variable domain, filled in from reference TRBV19 and TRBJ1-4, reads DGGITQSPKYLFRKEGQNVTLSCEQNLNHDAMYWYRQDPGQGLRLIYYSQIVNDFQKGDIAEGYSVSREKKESFPLTVTSAQKNPTAFYLCASSIDQGTTNEKLFFGSGTQLSVL.

CDR3 in DNA: TGTGCCAGCAGCTTAGCAGGGGTGGACGTCTACGAGCAGTACTTC. It yields the protein CASSLAGVDVYEQYF. The chain uses TRBV7-2 and TRBJ2-7; possibly TRBD1 for D (5 bases). This CDR3 is built from 15 residues. V was clipped by 0 bases and J by 3 bases, with 12 bases between them. Germline V gene data show CDR1 as SGHTA and CDR2 as FQGNSA.

This chain uses TRBV28 with TRBJ2-7; unclear D gene. CDR1 is MDHEN, CDR2 SYDVKM, per germline. Between the trimmed V and J ends, which lost 5 bases and 5 bases, there was a span of 19 bases. The CDR3 is 15 residues long. For the CDR3, the DNA is TGTGCCAGCAGTCCGGGTGGTAGTCGGGTCCACGAGCAGTACTTC. Its translation is CASSPGGSRVHEQYF.

The J gene is TRBJ2-2, the V gene TRBV2, with D perhaps matching TRBD1 (6 bases). CDR1 SNHLY and CDR2 FYNNEI come from the germline V gene. Trimming took 6 bases from V and 7 from J, leaving 12 bases between them. CDR3 size: 13 residues. The CDR3 is CASSPRTDGELFF. CDR3 sequence (DNA): TGTGCCAGCAGCCCGAGGACAGACGGGGAGCTGTTTTTT.

As for this clone: No DNA is shown, since the ends of the CDR3 on it are uncertain; the CDR3 is the one TCRdb lists. The chain has TRBV3-1 (or the pseudogene TRBV3-2) and TRBJ2-1; TRBD2, the table's D call, was not compared with the DNA. Germline CDR1 reads LGHDT; CDR2 reads YNNKEL (reference sequence). The CDR3 has 16 amino acids, counting both end residues. This chain's CDR3 is CASSLFFGGTGNEQFF.

The chain couples TRBV6-5 to TRBJ1-1; maybe TRBD1 (6 bases). CDR1 and CDR2 from the germline V gene are MNHEY and SVGAGI. The CDR3 is 13 residues long. V was trimmed by 7 bases and J by 0 bases, leaving 9 bases between them. The CDR3, as DNA: TGTGCCAGCACCGGACAGATGAACACTGAAGCTTTCTTT. It is translated as CASTGQMNTEAFF.

This clone has just one count. The chain recombines TRBV28 with TRBJ1-2; 7 positions match TRBD1. The junction had 16 bases not matched to a gene; V was cut back by 4 bases and J by 8 bases. CDR1 and CDR2 (germline): MDHEN, SYDVKM. The CDR3 consists of 16 residues. The CDR3 reads CASSSWGTNRGRGYTF. The CDR3 DNA is TGTGCCAGCAGTTCCTGGGGAACGAACAGGGGTCGAGGCTACACCTTC.

This chain links TRBV19 with TRBJ1-2; 7 nucleotides match TRBD1. Germline CDR1 reads LNHDA; CDR2 reads SQIVND (reference sequence). The junction had 13 bases not matched to a gene; V was cut back by 7 bases and J by 5 bases. The CDR3 runs 15 residues. CDR3 in DNA: TGTGCCAGTATCCCTGGGGACAGCAAAAATTATGGCTACACCTTC. It encodes CASIPGDSKNYGYTF. Using reference TRBV19 and TRBJ1-2 for the parts outside the CDR3, the full variable domain is DGGITQSPKYLFRKEGQNVTLSCEQNLNHDAMYWYRQDPGQGLRLIYYSQIVNDFQKGDIAEGYSVSREKKESFPLTVTSAQKNPTAFYLCASIPGDSKNYGYTFGSGTRLTVV.

The J gene is TRBJ2-4, the V gene TRBV6-2 or TRBV6-3; D call uncertain. The CDR3 consists of 14 residues. V lost 5 bases and J 1 base, leaving 9 bases between the germline ends. The germline V gene encodes CDR1 MNHEY and CDR2 SVGEGT. CDR3 DNA sequence: TGTGCCAGCAGTCTCCGATGGGCCAAAAACATTCAGTACTTC. As protein: CASSLRWAKNIQYF.

The chain links TRBV6-5 to TRBJ1-2; D is undetermined. Germline lookup yields CDR1 MNHEY and CDR2 SVGAGI. Trimming cost V 10 bases and J 3 bases, with 15 bases left between them. CDR3 size: 13 residues. CDR3 loop: CATREAGDYGYTF. CDR3 nucleotides: TGTGCCACACGGGAGGCGGGTGACTATGGCTACACCTTC.

This clone was found once. The chain couples TRBV19 to TRBJ1-6; 7 bases map to TRBD1. The germline CDR1 and CDR2 sequences are LNHDA and SQIVND (reference sequence). V trimming: 5 bases; J trimming: 10 bases; junction bases outside the gene matches: 5. The CDR3 is made up of 13 amino acids. In DNA form, the CDR3 reads TGTGCCAGTAGTTCCCTAGGGGGCTCACCCCTCCACTTT. Translation: CASSSLGGSPLHF. Based on the CDR3 plus reference TRBV19 and TRBJ1-6, the full variable domain is DGGITQSPKYLFRKEGQNVTLSCEQNLNHDAMYWYRQDPGQGLRLIYYSQIVNDFQKGDIAEGYSVSREKKESFPLTVTSAQKNPTAFYLCASSSLGGSPLHFGNGTRLTVT.

The rearrangement uses TRBV28 and TRBJ2-1; tentatively, D is TRBD2 (6 bases). V gave up 7 bases and J gave up 0 bases, with 16 bases separating them. Germline loops: CDR1 MDHEN, CDR2 SYDVKM. This CDR3 comprises 16 residues. The CDR3 is CASTPAGLSSYNEQFF. CDR3 DNA: TGTGCCAGCACCCCCGCGGGGTTGAGCTCCTACAATGAGCAGTTCTTC.

About this clone itself: Additional DNA sequences in this sample encode the identical CDR3. V and J are TRBV28 and TRBJ2-5; D is uncertain. V lost 2 bases, J lost 5 bases, and 3 bases lay in between. CDR1 is MDHEN and CDR2 is SYDVKM in the germline V gene. The CDR3 is 11 residues long. The CDR3 region has the DNA TGTGCCAGCAGTTTAGAGGAGACCCAGTACTTC. Its translation is CASSLEETQYF.

J is TRBJ1-1 and V is TRBV25-1; D gene ambiguous. The CDR3 consists of 16 residues. The V end lost 1 base, the J end lost 5 bases, and 17 bases lay between the germline ends. CDR1 and CDR2 (germline): MGHDK, SYGVNS. The CDR3 region is CASSESGGWIRTEAFF. In DNA form, the CDR3 reads TGTGCCAGCAGTGAATCAGGTGGGTGGATTCGGACTGAAGCTTTCTTT.

This clone was detected only once. The genes are TRBV10-3 and TRBJ1-1; D is undetermined. Germline V gene sequence: CDR1 ENHRY, CDR2 SYGVKD. The V and J ends lost 2 bases and 6 bases respectively, with 10 bases between them. This CDR3 is 13 amino acids long. The CDR3 protein is CAISEIPLAEAFF. CDR3 in DNA: TGTGCCATCAGTGAGATCCCCCTGGCTGAAGCTTTCTTT.

V gene TRBV7-8 combines with J gene TRBJ2-5, with a tentative D call TRBD1 (5 bases). The CDR3 runs 15 residues. V was trimmed by 2 bases and J by 3 bases, leaving 13 bases between them. CDR1 and CDR2 from the germline V gene are SGHVS and FQNEAQ. CDR3: CASSLRDSQKETQYF. CDR3 nucleotides: TGTGCCAGCAGCTTACGAGACAGTCAGAAAGAGACCCAGTACTTC.

This CDR3 reads CAISADGAYQPQHF. CDR3 in DNA: TGTGCCATCAGTGCTGACGGCGCCTATCAGCCCCAGCATTTT. The J gene is TRBJ1-5, the V gene TRBV10-3, with D unclear. CDR3 size: 14 residues. With 4 bases removed from V and 5 bases from J, the gap between germline ends came to 12 bases. CDR1 and CDR2 from the germline V gene are ENHRY and SYGVKD.

The chain recombines TRBV6-5 with TRBJ1-1, with D possibly matching TRBD1 (5 bases). The CDR3 runs 12 residues. Per the germline V gene, CDR1 is MNHEY and CDR2 is SVGAGI. V lost 7 bases to trimming and J lost 1 base, with 7 bases between them. The CDR3 sequence: CASTTGNTEAFF. CDR3 nucleotide sequence: TGTGCCAGCACCACAGGGAACACTGAAGCTTTCTTT.

The V gene is TRBV28, the J gene TRBJ1-2; no firm D call. Trimming pared 3 bases from V and 8 bases from J, leaving 10 bases between. This CDR3 has 12 residues. Looked up from germline, CDR1 is MDHEN and CDR2 is SYDVKM. This chain's CDR3 is CASSLRESGYTF. The CDR3 DNA follows: TGTGCCAGCAGTTTGAGGGAGTCCGGCTACACCTTC.

V is TRBV7-2 and J is TRBJ2-7, with unresolved D. The CDR3 length is 14 residues. Germline CDR1 and CDR2: SGHTA and FQGNSA. V lost 3 bases and J lost 6, with 15 bases in between. CDR3 sequence: CASSFVSSPREQYF. CDR3 nucleotide sequence: TGTGCCAGCAGCTTTGTATCCAGCCCACGCGAGCAGTACTTC. The entire variable domain, with the rest obtained from reference TRBV7-2 and TRBJ2-7, is as follows: GAGVSQSPSNKVTEKGKDVELRCDPISGHTALYWYRQSLGQGLEFLIYFQGNSAPDKSGLPSDRFSAERTGGSVSTLTIQRTQQEDSAVYLCASSFVSSPREQYFGPGTRLTVT.

This clone was recorded only once. The rearrangement joins TRBV24-1 to TRBJ2-2; D is possibly TRBD1 (6 bases). The length of the CDR3 is 16 residues. Deletions cut 4 bases from V and 0 bases from J, with 11 bases between. From germline, CDR1 is KGHDR and CDR2 SFDVKD. This CDR3 reads CATSDPNRANTGELFF. In DNA, the CDR3 is TGTGCCACCAGTGACCCCAACAGGGCGAACACCGGGGAGCTGTTTTTT.

The chain has TRBV7-9 and TRBJ2-5, with TRBD2 matching 8 bases. CDR3 length: 15 residues. CDR1 and CDR2 from the germline V gene are SEHNR and FQNEAQ (reference sequence). The J segment lost 1 base and the V segment lost 2 bases, leaving 3 bases of the junction unmatched. The CDR3 DNA sequence: TGTGCCAGCAGCTTAAGAGCGGGGGCCCAAGAGACCCAGTACTTC. This codes for CASSLRAGAQETQYF.

This clone appeared a single time. The CDR3 nucleotides are TGTGCCTGGAGTCCCCACCCCAATCAGCCCCAGCATTTT. It yields the protein CAWSPHPNQPQHF. This chain links TRBV30 with TRBJ1-5, with no clear D. Germline CDR1 reads GTSNPN; CDR2 reads SVGIG (reference sequence). V was clipped by 2 bases and J by 3 bases, with 8 bases between them. The CDR3 has 13 amino acids.

The chain recombines TRBV7-2 with TRBJ1-2; possibly TRBD1 for D (5 bases). Deletions cut 4 bases from V and 7 bases from J, with 10 bases between. The CDR3 spans 12 residues. CDR1 SGHTA and CDR2 FQGNSA come from the germline V gene. The CDR3 sequence is CASSYPGGGYTF. CDR3 bases: TGTGCCAGCAGCTACCCTGGGGGTGGCTACACCTTC. The full variable domain, with the rest looked up from reference TRBV7-2 and TRBJ1-2, is GAGVSQSPSNKVTEKGKDVELRCDPISGHTALYWYRQSLGQGLEFLIYFQGNSAPDKSGLPSDRFSAERTGGSVSTLTIQRTQQEDSAVYLCASSYPGGGYTFGSGTRLTVV.

The V call is TRBV5-1, the J call TRBJ2-1; D not certain. V was cut by 2 bases and J by 7 bases, with 4 bases left in between. The CDR3 has 11 residues. Germline V gene sequence: CDR1 SGHRS, CDR2 YFSETQ. The CDR3 DNA reads as TGCGCCAGCAGCTTATTAAATGAGCAGTTCTTC. It codes for CASSLLNEQFF. The full variable domain, completed using reference TRBV5-1 and TRBJ2-1, is KAGVTQTPRYLIKTRGQQVTLSCSPISGHRSVSWYQQTPGQGLQFLFEYFSETQRNKGNFPGRFSGRQFSNSRSEMNVSTLELGDSALYLCASSLLNEQFFGPGTRLTVL.

V usage is TRBV19 and J usage is TRBJ1-4; 8 nucleotides match TRBD1. Germline CDR1 is LNHDA and CDR2 is SQIVND (reference sequence). The CDR3 covers 15 residues. The J segment lost 4 bases and the V segment lost 5 bases, leaving 6 bases of the junction unmatched. The CDR3 here is CASSSGQAFNEKLFF. The DNA of the CDR3 is TGTGCCAGTAGTTCGGGACAGGCATTTAATGAAAAACTGTTTTTT.

V gene TRBV14 combines with J gene TRBJ1-1; D gene ambiguous. The germline V and J ends were trimmed by 5 bases and 1 base, with 8 bases remaining between them. This CDR3 has 13 amino acids. The germline gives CDR1 SGHDN, CDR2 FVKESK. The CDR3 reads CASSYTPNTEAFF. CDR3 nucleotide sequence: TGTGCCAGCAGCTACACCCCGAACACTGAAGCTTTCTTT.

CDR3 sequence (DNA): TGTGCCAGCACCCTAGGGACAGATACGCAGTATTTT. Encoded protein: CASTLGTDTQYF. The chain couples TRBV25-1 to TRBJ2-3; no clear D gene. The CDR3 covers 12 residues. Trimming cost V 7 bases and J 3 bases, with 8 bases left between them. Germline V gene sequence: CDR1 MGHDK, CDR2 SYGVNS.

The rearrangement joins TRBV7-9 to TRBJ1-1, with TRBD1 as a possible D gene (5 bases). The ends were cut back, 5 bases at V and 5 bases at J, with 9 bases in the middle. There are 12 residues in the CDR3. The germline gives CDR1 SEHNR, CDR2 FQNEAQ (reference sequence). The chain's CDR3 is CASSRGNTEAFF. CDR3 nucleotides: TGTGCCAGCAGCCGGGGGAATACTGAAGCTTTCTTT.

The rearrangement uses TRBV30 and TRBJ1-1, with unresolved D. The CDR3 extends over 11 amino acids. Germline CDR1 reads GTSNPN; CDR2 reads SVGIG (reference sequence). The V end was cut by 5 bases, the J end by 3 bases, with 7 bases between. In DNA form, the CDR3 reads TGTGCCTGGGGCGGCTACACTGAAGCTTTCTTT. Protein product: CAWGGYTEAFF. Full variable domain (outside the CDR3, taken from reference TRBV30 and TRBJ1-1): SQTIHQWPATLVQPVGSPLSLECTVEGTSNPNLYWYRQAAGRGLQLLFYSVGIGQISSEVPQNLSASRPQDRQFILSSKKLLLSDSGFYLCAWGGYTEAFFGQGTRLTVV.

This chain uses TRBV11-2 with TRBJ1-1; D may be TRBD1 (6 bases). The CDR3 covers 15 residues. Trimming cost V 4 bases and J 6 bases, with 18 bases left between them. Germline V gene sequence: CDR1 SGHAT, CDR2 FQNNGV. The chain's CDR3 is CASSSIRGVSAEAFF. In DNA, the CDR3 is TGTGCCAGCAGCTCGATAAGGGGGGTTTCGGCTGAAGCTTTCTTT.